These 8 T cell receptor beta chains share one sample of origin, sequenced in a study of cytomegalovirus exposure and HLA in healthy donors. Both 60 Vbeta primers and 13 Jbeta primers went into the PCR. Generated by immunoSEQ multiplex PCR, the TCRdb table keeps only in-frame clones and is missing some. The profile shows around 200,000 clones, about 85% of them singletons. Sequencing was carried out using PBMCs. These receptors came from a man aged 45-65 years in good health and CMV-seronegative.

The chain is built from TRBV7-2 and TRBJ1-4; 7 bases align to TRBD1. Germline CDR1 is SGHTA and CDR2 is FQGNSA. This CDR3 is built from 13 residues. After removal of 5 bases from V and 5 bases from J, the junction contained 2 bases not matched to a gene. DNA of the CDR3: TGTGCCAGCAGCCTACAGGGGAATGAAAAACTGTTTTTT. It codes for CASSLQGNEKLFF.

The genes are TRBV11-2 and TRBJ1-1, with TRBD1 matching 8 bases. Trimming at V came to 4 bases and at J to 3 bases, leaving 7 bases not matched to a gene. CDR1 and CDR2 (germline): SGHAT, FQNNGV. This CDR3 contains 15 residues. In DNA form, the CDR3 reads TGTGCCAGCAGCTCAAGACAGGGGAGATACACTGAAGCTTTCTTT. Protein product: CASSSRQGRYTEAFF.

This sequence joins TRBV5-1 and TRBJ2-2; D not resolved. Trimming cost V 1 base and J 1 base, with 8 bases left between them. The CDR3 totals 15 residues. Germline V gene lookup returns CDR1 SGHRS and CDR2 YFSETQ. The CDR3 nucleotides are TGCGCCAGCAGCTTGCGCAGCGAGAACACCGGGGAGCTGTTTTTT. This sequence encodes CASSLRSENTGELFF. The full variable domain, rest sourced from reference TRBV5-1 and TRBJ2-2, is KAGVTQTPRYLIKTRGQQVTLSCSPISGHRSVSWYQQTPGQGLQFLFEYFSETQRNKGNFPGRFSGRQFSNSRSEMNVSTLELGDSALYLCASSLRSENTGELFFGEGSRLTVL.

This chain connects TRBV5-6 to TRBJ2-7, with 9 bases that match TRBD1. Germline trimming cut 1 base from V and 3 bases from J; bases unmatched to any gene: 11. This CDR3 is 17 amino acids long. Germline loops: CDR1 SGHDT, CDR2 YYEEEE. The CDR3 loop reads CASSLLVTGGPFYEQYF. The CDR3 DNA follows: TGTGCCAGCAGCTTGTTAGTTACAGGGGGCCCTTTCTACGAGCAGTACTTC. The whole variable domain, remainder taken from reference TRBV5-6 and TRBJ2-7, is DAGVTQSPTHLIKTRGQQVTLRCSPKSGHDTVSWYQQALGQGPQFIFQYYEEEERQRGNFPDRFSGHQFPNYSSELNVNALLLGDSALYLCASSLLVTGGPFYEQYFGPGTRLTVT.

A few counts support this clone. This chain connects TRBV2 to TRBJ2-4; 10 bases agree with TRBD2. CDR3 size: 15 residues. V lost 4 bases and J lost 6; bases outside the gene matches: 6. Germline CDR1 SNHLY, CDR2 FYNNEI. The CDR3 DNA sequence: TGTGCCAGCAGTGCGAGCGGGGGGGCGGGAAACATTCAGTACTTC. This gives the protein CASSASGGAGNIQYF.

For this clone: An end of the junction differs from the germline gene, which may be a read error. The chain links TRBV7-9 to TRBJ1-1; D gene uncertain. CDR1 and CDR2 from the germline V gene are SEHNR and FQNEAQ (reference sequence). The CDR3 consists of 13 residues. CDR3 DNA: TGTTCCAGCAGCTTCCCATTGAACACTGAAGCTTTCTTT. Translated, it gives CSSSFPLNTEAFF.

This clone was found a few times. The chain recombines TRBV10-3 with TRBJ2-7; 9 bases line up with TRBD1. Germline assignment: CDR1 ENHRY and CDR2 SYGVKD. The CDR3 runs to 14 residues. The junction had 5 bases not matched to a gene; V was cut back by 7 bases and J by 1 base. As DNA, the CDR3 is TGTGCCATCACTTCGGGACAGGGTTCCTACGAGCAGTACTTC. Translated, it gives CAITSGQGSYEQYF.

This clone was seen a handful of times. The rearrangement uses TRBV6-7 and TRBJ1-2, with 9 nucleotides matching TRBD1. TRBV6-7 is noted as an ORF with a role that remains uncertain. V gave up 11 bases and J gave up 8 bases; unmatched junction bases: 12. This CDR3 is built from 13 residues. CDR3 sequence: CARPRDRAHGYTF. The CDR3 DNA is TGTGCCCGACCCCGGGACAGGGCTCACGGCTACACCTTC.